The 20 T cell receptor beta chains below were found in one sample sequenced in a study of early T cells in non-severe SARS-CoV-2 infection. TCRdb ran MiXCR on the 5' RACE reads and lists one entry per CDR3 protein. In the table there are over 70,000 distinct CDR3 sequences, about an eighth of which are singletons. Sample: whole blood. Receptor source: an adult who was a healthcare worker with PCR-confirmed SARS-CoV-2 infection or an uninfected control (not recorded which).

J is TRBJ2-5 and V is TRBV20-1; 9 bases match TRBD1. The CDR3 spans 13 residues. CDR1 is DFQATT, CDR2 SNEGSKA, per germline (reference sequence). With 4 bases clipped from V and 4 bases from J, the junction kept 4 bases outside the gene matches. The CDR3 loop reads CSAITGGAETQYF. The CDR3 DNA is TGCAGTGCTATAACAGGGGGCGCAGAGACCCAGTACTTC.

This clonotype was observed a few times. V gene TRBV11-2 combines with J gene TRBJ2-1, with 7 bases lining up with TRBD2. J lost 4 bases, V lost 2 bases, and 5 bases had no gene match. CDR3 length: 15 amino acids. Germline assignment: CDR1 SGHAT and CDR2 FQNNGV. The CDR3 is CASSLWVSGYNEQFF. Written as DNA, the CDR3 is TGTGCCAGCAGCTTATGGGTTAGCGGGTACAATGAGCAGTTCTTC.

The chain couples TRBV21-1 to TRBJ2-1. TRBV21-1 is classified as a pseudogene. The CDR3 contains 15 residues. The chain's CDR3 is CASSTITLSPNEQFF. The CDR3 region has the DNA TGTGCCAGCAGCACGATTACCCTTAGCCCCAATGAGCAGTTCTTC.

Concerning this clonotype itself: A read error may explain this, as a much larger clone is one base away. The CDR3 nucleotides read TGCGCCAGCAGCTGGGCTTGTGGGACGAACACTGAAGCTTTCTTT. It specifies CASSWACGTNTEAFF. J is TRBJ1-1 and V is TRBV5-1, with D tentatively TRBD1 (5 bases). This CDR3 has 15 residues. V lost 3 bases to trimming and J lost 1 base, with 13 bases between them. CDR1 SGHRS and CDR2 YFSETQ come from the germline V gene.

The sample holds many counts of this clonotype. This chain uses TRBV25-1 with TRBJ2-7; D perhaps matches TRBD2 (5 bases). V was clipped by 1 base and J by 7 bases, with 14 bases between them. The CDR3 has 14 amino acids. Germline CDR1 reads MGHDK; CDR2 reads SYGVNS. The CDR3, as DNA: TGTGCCAGCAGTGAATTCGGGCCCCGGGGAGAGCAGTACTTC. The encoded protein is CASSEFGPRGEQYF.

This clonotype was picked up a small number of times. The V gene is TRBV7-9, the J gene TRBJ1-1; TRBD1 matches 8 bases. Germline loops: CDR1 SEHNR, CDR2 FQNEAQ (reference sequence). This CDR3 spans 16 amino acids. V lost 6 bases to trimming and J lost 1 base; unmatched junction nucleotides: 10. The CDR3 loop reads CASSVGQGRGNTEAFF. The CDR3 region has the DNA TGTGCCAGCAGTGTAGGACAGGGTAGGGGGAACACTGAAGCTTTCTTT.

The chain joins TRBV28 to TRBJ2-6; 10 nucleotides line up with TRBD1. The V and J ends lost 6 bases and 2 bases, in that order; junction bases with no gene match: 10. CDR3 size: 18 residues. Germline CDR1 and CDR2: MDHEN and SYDVKM. CDR3 nucleotides: TGTGCCAGCAGCCCCCCCGGGACAGGGGCTACTGGGGCCAACGTCCTGACTTTC. Translating gives CASSPPGTGATGANVLTF.

The table lists this clonotype with a few counts. The chain uses TRBV4-1 and TRBJ2-7, with TRBD2 matching over 7 bases. Per the germline V gene, CDR1 is MGHRA and CDR2 is YSYEKL. This CDR3 comprises 14 residues. V gave up 5 bases and J gave up 4 bases; unmatched junction bases: 8. CDR3 loop: CASSFAGAGYEQYF. In DNA form, the CDR3 reads TGCGCCAGCAGCTTTGCGGGAGCGGGATACGAGCAGTACTTC.

CDR3: CASSPRAAPNKNTEAFF. The CDR3 DNA reads as TGTGCCAGCAGCCCTCGGGCAGCCCCGAACAAGAACACTGAAGCTTTCTTT. The chain recombines TRBV9 with TRBJ1-1; D unresolved. Germline CDR1 and CDR2: SGDLS and YYNGEE. There are 17 residues in the CDR3. V shed 4 bases and J shed 1 base, with 20 bases lying between them.

CDR3 protein: CASSQSGYSYEQYF. CDR3 bases: TGTGCCAGCAGCCAAAGCGGGTACTCCTACGAGCAGTACTTC. V is TRBV11-2 and J is TRBJ2-7, with a possible D match to TRBD2 (6 bases). V was shortened by 5 bases and J by 0 bases, with 11 bases between the two germline ends. CDR1 SGHAT and CDR2 FQNNGV come from the germline V gene. The CDR3 extends over 14 amino acids. Combining the CDR3 with reference TRBV11-2 and TRBJ2-7 gives the whole variable domain EAGVAQSPRYKIIEKRQSVAFWCNPISGHATLYWYQQILGQGPKLLIQFQNNGVVDDSQLPKDRFSAERLKGVDSTLKIQPAKLEDSAVYLCASSQSGYSYEQYFGPGTRLTVT.

The gene calls are TRBV27 and TRBJ2-7; either TRBD1 or TRBD2 may supply D (5 bases each). Looked up from germline, CDR1 is MNHEY and CDR2 is SMNVEV (reference sequence). V shed 4 bases and J shed 3 bases, with 16 bases lying between them. This CDR3 is built from 15 residues. The chain's CDR3 is CASSWGNPAHYEQYF. In DNA, the CDR3 is TGTGCCAGCAGTTGGGGGAACCCGGCTCACTACGAGCAGTACTTC.

The rearrangement uses TRBV6-6 and TRBJ1-5; D perhaps matches TRBD1 (6 bases). Germline V lookup: CDR1 MNHNY, CDR2 SVGAGI (reference sequence). V gave up 10 bases and J gave up 5 bases, with 15 bases separating them. There are 13 residues in the CDR3. As DNA, the CDR3 is TGTGCCACCGAAACCACAGGGTATCAGCCCCAGCATTTT. It specifies CATETTGYQPQHF.

Worth noting for this clonotype: A much bigger clone sits one base away, suggesting this may be a read error. The chain employs TRBV5-4 and TRBJ2-7; the D gene is possibly TRBD2 (5 bases). The CDR3 contains 13 residues. Looked up from germline, CDR1 is SGHNT and CDR2 is YYREEE (reference sequence). CDR3 DNA sequence: TGTGCCAACAGCCGGGGATTCTCCTACGAGCAGTACTTC. Protein sequence: CANSRGFSYEQYF.

This clonotype was picked up a small number of times. V is TRBV18 and J is TRBJ2-7; TRBD1 matches 10 bases. The V gene's germline CDR1 is KGHSH and CDR2 LQKENI. This CDR3 has 14 amino acids. After removal of 6 bases from V and 6 bases from J, the junction contained 8 bases not matched to a gene. The CDR3 coding sequence is TGTGCCAGCTCCCCGGACAGGGGGGCCTTCGAGCAGTACTTC. Encoded protein: CASSPDRGAFEQYF.

This clonotype was seen many times. The V and J genes are TRBV7-9 and TRBJ2-5; D is uncertain. This CDR3 region has 15 residues. The germline V and J ends were trimmed by 5 bases and 5 bases, with 18 bases remaining between them. The germline V gene encodes CDR1 SEHNR and CDR2 FQNEAQ (reference sequence). CDR3 amino acids: CASSGSRAARETQYF. In nucleotides, the CDR3 is TGTGCCAGCAGCGGGTCTAGGGCCGCCAGGGAGACCCAGTACTTC.

This rearrangement joins TRBV20-1 to TRBJ2-7; 10 nucleotides match TRBD2. The CDR3 length is 13 residues. V was clipped by 5 bases and J by 2 bases; unmatched bases: 3. Germline CDR1 DFQATT, CDR2 SNEGSKA (reference sequence). The CDR3 protein is CSAEAGGPYEQYF. DNA of the CDR3: TGCAGTGCTGAAGCGGGAGGGCCCTACGAGCAGTACTTC.

Ten or more counts support this clonotype. The chain is built from TRBV2 and TRBJ2-1, with a tentative D call TRBD2 (7 bases). CDR3 size: 14 residues. Looked up from germline, CDR1 is SNHLY and CDR2 is FYNNEI. The V gene lost 6 bases and the J gene lost 5 bases, with 14 bases spanning the gap. CDR3 DNA: TGTGCCAGCAGGGGGGGCGGGAGAGACAATGAGCAGTTCTTC. Translating gives CASRGGGRDNEQFF.

This clonotype was detected ten times or more. The rearrangement links TRBV7-9 to TRBJ2-1; perhaps TRBD2 as D (6 bases). The CDR3 is 16 residues long. Looked up from germline, CDR1 is SEHNR and CDR2 is FQNEAQ (reference sequence). Between the trimmed V and J ends, which lost 6 bases and 7 bases, there was a span of 22 bases. This chain's CDR3 is CASSQIGGAYGNEQFF. The CDR3 DNA reads as TGTGCCAGCAGTCAAATCGGAGGGGCCTATGGGAATGAGCAGTTCTTC.

This clonotype was picked up a small number of times. The chain carries TRBV27 and TRBJ2-5; a possible D gene is TRBD1 (6 bases). The ends were cut back, 5 bases at V and 5 bases at J, with 21 bases in the middle. This CDR3 contains 16 residues. CDR1 is MNHEY and CDR2 is SMNVEV in the germline V gene (reference sequence). CDR3 loop: CASSESRQATRETQYF. The CDR3 nucleotides are TGTGCCAGCAGTGAAAGCCGACAGGCAACCCGGGAGACCCAGTACTTC.

This rearrangement joins TRBV4-2 to TRBJ2-3; TRBD1 might be the D (6 bases). CDR3 length: 15 amino acids. Germline lookup yields CDR1 LGHNA and CDR2 YNFKEQ. V was shortened by 2 bases and J by 0 bases, with 9 bases between the two germline ends. CDR3 sequence reads: CASSQPTGSTDTQYF. The CDR3 nucleotides are TGTGCCAGCAGCCAACCGACAGGAAGCACAGATACGCAGTATTTT.